Below, 23 T cell receptor beta chains from the same sample are listed, as sequenced in a study of T cell changes during pregnancy in multiple sclerosis (dated by TCRdb to the late 2010s). The library came from the immunoSEQ multiplex PCR assay. Not all clones reach the TCRdb copy of this immuneACCESS table, which keeps in-frame sequences only. Checked studies attribute under half of the gap to unresolved V genes and leave the rest unexplained. This sample holds 65,000 to 85,000 clones; over 85% were observed only once. The top ten hold 0.8% to 1% of the sample. The sequencing used peripheral blood, collected in the second trimester of pregnancy. The source is a female donor in good health, enrolled as a control in a pregnancy study.

The J gene is TRBJ2-7, the V gene TRBV6-6; possible D gene TRBD1, 5 bases. This CDR3 is 12 amino acids long. The V gene's germline CDR1 is MNHNY and CDR2 SVGAGI (reference sequence). V dropped 8 bases and J dropped 2 bases, with 10 bases sitting between them. The CDR3 nucleotides are TGTGCCAGCCATGGGGCGGCCTACGAGCAGTACTTC. The encoded protein is CASHGAAYEQYF.

This chain joins TRBV6-6 and TRBJ2-1; the match to TRBD2 covers 13 bases. Looked up from germline, CDR1 is MNHNY and CDR2 is SVGAGI (reference sequence). The V and J ends lost 8 bases and 4 bases, in that order; junction bases with no gene match: 2. The CDR3 runs to 14 residues. CDR3 in amino acids: CASGTSGAYNEQFF. DNA of the CDR3: TGTGCCAGCGGGACTAGCGGGGCTTACAATGAGCAGTTCTTC.

This clone was found once. The rearrangement links TRBV10-3 to TRBJ2-7; maybe TRBD2 (6 bases). CDR1 and CDR2 from the germline V gene are ENHRY and SYGVKD. The CDR3 is made up of 13 amino acids. Trimming removed 1 base at V and 5 bases at J, with 9 bases between. The CDR3 reads CAISEWGGDEQYF. The CDR3 region has the DNA TGTGCCATCAGTGAGTGGGGCGGGGACGAGCAGTACTTC.

The rearrangement joins TRBV5-1 to TRBJ2-3; no reliable D call. This CDR3 contains 12 residues. The V gene lost 4 bases and the J gene lost 2 bases, with 5 bases spanning the gap. Germline values: CDR1 SGHRS, CDR2 YFSETQ. The CDR3 region has the DNA TGCGCCAGCAGCCACTCCACAGATACGCAGTATTTT. This codes for CASSHSTDTQYF.

The rearrangement links TRBV6-6 to TRBJ1-2; D unresolved. The CDR3 contains 13 residues. CDR1 and CDR2 (germline): MNHNY, SVGAGI (reference sequence). Trimming removed 8 bases from V and 2 bases from J, with 12 bases in between. The CDR3 DNA follows: TGTGCCAGCTGTAGTGGGAGGAACTATGGCTACACCTTC. This codes for CASCSGRNYGYTF.

The rearrangement joins TRBV29-1 to TRBJ1-1; no definite D call. The germline gives CDR1 SQVTM, CDR2 ANQGSEA. With 1 base removed from V and 8 bases from J, the gap between germline ends came to 11 bases. The CDR3 consists of 12 residues. CDR3 coding DNA: TGCAGCGTTGAAGTGGGCCAAACCGAAGCTTTCTTT. This codes for CSVEVGQTEAFF.

The chain employs TRBV5-4 and TRBJ2-1; no definite D call. Germline CDR1 SGHNT, CDR2 YYREEE (reference sequence). V lost 0 bases to trimming and J lost 3 bases, with 4 bases between them. This CDR3 has 13 residues. CDR3 sequence reads: CASSLDSYNEQFF. The DNA of the CDR3 is TGTGCCAGCAGCTTGGACAGCTACAATGAGCAGTTCTTC.

The chain uses TRBV19 and TRBJ2-1; possible D gene TRBD2, 6 bases. Germline V gives CDR1 LNHDA, CDR2 SQIVND (reference sequence). Trimming shortened V by 5 bases and J by 5 bases, and 22 bases separated the two germline ends. The CDR3 covers 17 residues. The CDR3 bases are TGTGCCAGTAGTGTAACTAGCAGTTCCAGAGGGGACAATGAGCAGTTCTTC. Its translation is CASSVTSSSRGDNEQFF.

The chain carries TRBV7-9 and TRBJ2-7; D gene uncertain. The length of the CDR3 is 13 residues. V was clipped by 4 bases and J by 6 bases, with 13 bases between them. Per germline, CDR1 SEHNR and CDR2 FQNEAQ (reference sequence). DNA for the CDR3: TGTGCCAGCAGCTCGGGTCGAGAAGGCGAGCAGTACTTC. This encodes CASSSGREGEQYF.

This chain joins TRBV28 and TRBJ2-5; 13 bases are a match to TRBD2. CDR1 MDHEN and CDR2 SYDVKM come from the germline V gene. The CDR3 totals 15 residues. V lost 4 bases to trimming and J lost 5 bases; unmatched junction nucleotides: 4. This chain's CDR3 is CASSWTSGSSETQYF. CDR3 in DNA: TGTGCCAGCAGTTGGACTAGCGGGAGTTCGGAGACCCAGTACTTC.

The chain is built from TRBV28 and TRBJ1-5, with D possibly TRBD1 on 5 matching bases. Deletions cut 4 bases from V and 5 bases from J, with 9 bases between. CDR3 length: 13 amino acids. Germline V gives CDR1 MDHEN, CDR2 SYDVKM. DNA for the CDR3: TGTGCCAGCAGTTCCAGGGTGGATCAGCCCCAGCATTTT. It codes for CASSSRVDQPQHF.

In DNA, the CDR3 is TGTGCCAGCAGCTTAGTTCCAGGGAGGAATGAGCAGTTCTTC. The encoded protein is CASSLVPGRNEQFF. This chain joins TRBV13 and TRBJ2-1; a weak D match, TRBD2 (6 bases). CDR3 length: 14 residues. V lost 1 base, J lost 7 bases, and 11 bases lay in between. CDR1 is PRHDT, CDR2 FYEKMQ, per germline (reference sequence).

The CDR3, as DNA: TGTGCCAGCAGTAAAACTAGCCCCACAGATACGCAGTATTTT. It translates to CASSKTSPTDTQYF. J is TRBJ2-3 and V is TRBV6-6; D possibly corresponds to TRBD2 (6 bases). Germline loops: CDR1 MNHNY, CDR2 SVGAGI (reference sequence). Trimming removed 5 bases from V and 2 bases from J, with 11 bases in between. The CDR3 has 14 amino acids.

There are a few counts of this clone. The chain carries TRBV28 and TRBJ2-3; D is ambiguous. Germline V gene sequence: CDR1 MDHEN, CDR2 SYDVKM. Trimming removed 5 bases from V and 10 bases from J, with 13 bases in between. The CDR3 contains 12 residues. As DNA, the CDR3 is TGTGCCAGCAGTCTCACAGAACCTGCGCAGTATTTT. Its translation is CASSLTEPAQYF.

The chain carries TRBV27 and TRBJ2-1; D may be TRBD1 (6 bases). There are 14 residues in the CDR3. Trimming pared 2 bases from V and 5 bases from J, leaving 10 bases between. Germline V CDR1 and CDR2: MNHEY, SMNVEV (reference sequence). This CDR3 reads CASSLLQGDNEQFF. The CDR3 bases are TGTGCCAGCAGTTTACTACAGGGAGACAATGAGCAGTTCTTC.

As to this clone: This is likely a read error, given that the CDR3 carries no conserved phenylalanine or tryptophan at its end. The DNA is left out, because the CDR3 cannot be placed on it with certainty; the CDR3 is given as TCRdb lists it. The chain is built from TRBV7-2 and TRBJ2-7; the table's D call TRBD2 went unverified against the DNA. The CDR3 numbers 11 amino acids, ends counted. Germline V lookup: CDR1 SGHTA, CDR2 FQGNSA. This CDR3 reads CASSRGTCLMG.

The CDR3 is CASSLAGGGETQYF. The CDR3 DNA is TGTGCCAGTAGCCTAGCGGGAGGAGGGGAGACCCAGTACTTC. V and J are TRBV19 and TRBJ2-5; 11 positions match TRBD2. The CDR3 has 14 amino acids. The V gene's germline CDR1 is LNHDA and CDR2 SQIVND (reference sequence). V shed 6 bases, J shed 5 bases, and the junction held 5 bases outside the gene matches.

The rearrangement links TRBV9 to TRBJ1-5; TRBD1 agrees at 8 bases. Germline V CDR1 and CDR2: SGDLS, YYNGEE. Trimming at V came to 3 bases and at J to 6 bases, leaving 8 bases not matched to a gene. This CDR3 has 15 residues. The CDR3 nucleotides read TGTGCCAGCAGCGGCGGACAGGGATCGGGTCAGCCCCAGCATTTT. It yields the protein CASSGGQGSGQPQHF.

This clone showed up just once. The chain joins TRBV6-4 to TRBJ2-1; 9 bases are a match to TRBD1. From germline, CDR1 is MRHNA and CDR2 SNTAGT. Unmatched junction bases numbered 3, after V lost 0 bases and J lost 3 bases. The CDR3 extends over 16 amino acids. The CDR3 loop is CASSDSGTGLYNEQFF. The CDR3 DNA reads TGTGCCAGCAGTGACTCCGGGACAGGGCTCTACAATGAGCAGTTCTTC.

This clone was detected only once. This chain uses TRBV5-1 with TRBJ2-7, with 7 nucleotides matching TRBD2. The junction had 4 bases not matched to a gene; V was cut back by 4 bases and J by 0 bases. The CDR3 is 14 amino acids. CDR1 and CDR2 (germline): SGHRS, YFSETQ. CDR3 sequence reads: CASSASGSSYEQYF. DNA of the CDR3: TGCGCCAGCAGCGCTAGCGGCAGCTCCTACGAGCAGTACTTC.

The chain employs TRBV29-1 and TRBJ2-1; D might be TRBD2 (5 bases). CDR3 length equals 16 residues. Trimming took 6 bases from V and 4 from J, leaving 22 bases between them. Germline CDR1 and CDR2: SQVTM and ANQGSEA. The CDR3: CSVVGPTAGLYNEQFF. The CDR3 nucleotides are TGCAGCGTCGTGGGCCCCACGGCGGGTTTGTACAATGAGCAGTTCTTC.

The chain has TRBV5-4 and TRBJ1-4, with D maybe TRBD1 (6 bases). This CDR3 is built from 14 residues. Per germline, CDR1 SGHNT and CDR2 YYREEE (reference sequence). V lost 1 base to trimming and J lost 7 bases, with 11 bases between them. As DNA, the CDR3 is TGTGCCAGCAGCTTGTCGGGGGGCGGTGAAAAACTGTTTTTT. This sequence encodes CASSLSGGGEKLFF.

The chain carries TRBV6-1 and TRBJ2-7; TRBD1 might be the D (5 bases). The CDR3 extends over 12 amino acids. The germline CDR1 and CDR2 sequences are MNHNS and SASEGT. Trimming cost V 6 bases and J 4 bases, with 10 bases left between them. The CDR3 nucleotides are TGTGCCAGCAGCGGCCCAGGGTACGAGCAGTACTTC. Residues: CASSGPGYEQYF.